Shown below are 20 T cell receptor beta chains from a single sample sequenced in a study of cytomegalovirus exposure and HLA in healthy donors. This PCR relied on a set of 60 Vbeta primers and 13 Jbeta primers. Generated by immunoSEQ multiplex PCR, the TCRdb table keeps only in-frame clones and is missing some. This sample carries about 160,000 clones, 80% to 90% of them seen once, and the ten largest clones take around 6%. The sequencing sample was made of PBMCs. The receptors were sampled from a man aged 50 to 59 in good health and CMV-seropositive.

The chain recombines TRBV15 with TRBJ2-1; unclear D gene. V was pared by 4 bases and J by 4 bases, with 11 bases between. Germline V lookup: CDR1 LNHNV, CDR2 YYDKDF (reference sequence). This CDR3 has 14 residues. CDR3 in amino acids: CATSTRRRYNEQFF. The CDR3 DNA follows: TGTGCCACCAGCACGAGACGGCGGTACAATGAGCAGTTCTTC.

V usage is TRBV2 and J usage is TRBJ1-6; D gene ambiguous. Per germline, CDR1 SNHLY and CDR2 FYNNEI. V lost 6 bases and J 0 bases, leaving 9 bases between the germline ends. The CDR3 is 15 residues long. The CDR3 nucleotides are TGTGCCAGCAGGAGTACCGACTCCTATAATTCACCCCTCCACTTT. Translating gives CASRSTDSYNSPLHF.

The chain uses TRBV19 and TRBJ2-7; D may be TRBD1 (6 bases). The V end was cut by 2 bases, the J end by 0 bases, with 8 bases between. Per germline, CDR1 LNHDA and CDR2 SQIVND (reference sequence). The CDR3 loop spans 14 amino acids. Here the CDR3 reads CASSIQGSSYEQYF. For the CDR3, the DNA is TGTGCCAGTAGTATACAGGGGAGCTCCTACGAGCAGTACTTC.

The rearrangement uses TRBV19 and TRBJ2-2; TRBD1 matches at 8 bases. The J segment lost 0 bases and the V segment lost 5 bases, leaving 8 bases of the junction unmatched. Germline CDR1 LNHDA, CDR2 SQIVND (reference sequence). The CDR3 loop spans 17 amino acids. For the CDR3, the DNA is TGTGCCAGTAGTTTTAAACCGGGACAGGCGAACACCGGGGAGCTGTTTTTT. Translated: CASSFKPGQANTGELFF.

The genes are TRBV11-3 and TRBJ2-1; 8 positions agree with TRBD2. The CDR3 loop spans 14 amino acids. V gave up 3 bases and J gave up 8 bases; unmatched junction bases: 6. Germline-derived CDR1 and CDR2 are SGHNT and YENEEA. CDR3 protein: CASSFFREGDEQFF. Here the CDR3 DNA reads TGTGCCAGCAGCTTTTTTCGGGAGGGAGATGAGCAGTTCTTC.

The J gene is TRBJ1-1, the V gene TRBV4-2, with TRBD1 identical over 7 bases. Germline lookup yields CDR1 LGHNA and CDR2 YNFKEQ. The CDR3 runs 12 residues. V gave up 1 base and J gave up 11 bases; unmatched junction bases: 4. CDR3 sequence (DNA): TGTGCCAGCAGCCAAGTAGGGGGCTGGGCTTTCTTT. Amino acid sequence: CASSQVGGWAFF.

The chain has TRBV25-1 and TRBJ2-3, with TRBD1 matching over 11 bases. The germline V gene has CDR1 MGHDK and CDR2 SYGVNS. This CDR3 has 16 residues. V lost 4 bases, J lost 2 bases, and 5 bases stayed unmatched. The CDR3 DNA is TGTGCCAGCAGTGGCTGGGACAGGGGGTACACAGATACGCAGTATTTT. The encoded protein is CASSGWDRGYTDTQYF.

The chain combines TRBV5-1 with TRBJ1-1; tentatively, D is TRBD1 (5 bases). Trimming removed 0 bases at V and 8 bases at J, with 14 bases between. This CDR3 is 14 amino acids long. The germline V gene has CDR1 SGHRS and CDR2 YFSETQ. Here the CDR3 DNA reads TGCGCCAGCAGCTTGGTACCAGGGAAGGAGGAAGCTTTCTTT. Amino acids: CASSLVPGKEEAFF. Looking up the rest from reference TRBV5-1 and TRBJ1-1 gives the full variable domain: KAGVTQTPRYLIKTRGQQVTLSCSPISGHRSVSWYQQTPGQGLQFLFEYFSETQRNKGNFPGRFSGRQFSNSRSEMNVSTLELGDSALYLCASSLVPGKEEAFFGQGTRLTVV.

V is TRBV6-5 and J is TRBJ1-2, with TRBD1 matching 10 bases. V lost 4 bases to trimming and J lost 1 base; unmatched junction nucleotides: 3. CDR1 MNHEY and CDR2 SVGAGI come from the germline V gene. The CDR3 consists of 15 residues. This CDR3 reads CASSSTGGLNYGYTF. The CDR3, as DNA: TGTGCCAGCAGTTCGACAGGGGGCCTTAACTATGGCTACACCTTC.

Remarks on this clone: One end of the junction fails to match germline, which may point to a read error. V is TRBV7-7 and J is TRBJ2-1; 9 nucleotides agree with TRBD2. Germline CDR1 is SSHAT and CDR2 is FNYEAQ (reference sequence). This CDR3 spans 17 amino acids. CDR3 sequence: CASSLGLAGTRGDEQFF. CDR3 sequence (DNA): TGTGCTAGCAGTTTAGGTCTAGCGGGGACCCGGGGGGATGAGCAGTTCTTC.

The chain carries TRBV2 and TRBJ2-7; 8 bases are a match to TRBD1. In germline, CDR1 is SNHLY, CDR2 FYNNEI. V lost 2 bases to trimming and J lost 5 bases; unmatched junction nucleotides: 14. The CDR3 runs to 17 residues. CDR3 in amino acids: CASSESRKIQGANEQYV. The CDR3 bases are TGTGCCAGCAGTGAATCCAGAAAGATTCAGGGGGCCAACGAGCAGTACGTC.

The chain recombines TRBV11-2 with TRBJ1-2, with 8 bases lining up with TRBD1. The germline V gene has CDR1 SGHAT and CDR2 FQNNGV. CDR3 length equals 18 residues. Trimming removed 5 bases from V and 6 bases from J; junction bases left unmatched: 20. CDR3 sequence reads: CASSTVRGTGVRADGYTF. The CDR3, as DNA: TGTGCCAGCAGCACCGTCAGAGGGACAGGCGTCCGGGCGGATGGCTACACCTTC.

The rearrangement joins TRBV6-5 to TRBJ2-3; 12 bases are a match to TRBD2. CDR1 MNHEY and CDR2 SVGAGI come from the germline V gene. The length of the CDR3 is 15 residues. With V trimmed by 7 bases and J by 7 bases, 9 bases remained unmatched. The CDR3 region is CASTLTGLAGHTQYF. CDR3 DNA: TGTGCCAGCACCCTTACTGGACTAGCGGGACATACGCAGTATTTT.

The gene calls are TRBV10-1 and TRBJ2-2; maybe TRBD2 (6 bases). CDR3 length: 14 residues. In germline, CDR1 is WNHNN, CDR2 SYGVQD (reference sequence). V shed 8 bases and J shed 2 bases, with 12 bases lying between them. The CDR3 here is CASSGTGNTGELFF. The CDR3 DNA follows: TGCGCCAGCTCCGGGACTGGCAACACCGGGGAGCTGTTTTTT.

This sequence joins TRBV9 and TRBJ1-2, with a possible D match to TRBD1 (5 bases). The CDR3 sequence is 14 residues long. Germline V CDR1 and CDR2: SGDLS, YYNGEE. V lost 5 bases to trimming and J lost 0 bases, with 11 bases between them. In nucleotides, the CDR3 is TGTGCCAGCAGTGGGGCTTCTACTAACTATGGCTACACCTTC. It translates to CASSGASTNYGYTF. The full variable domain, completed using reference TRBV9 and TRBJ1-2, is DSGVTQTPKHLITATGQRVTLRCSPRSGDLSVYWYQQSLDQGLQFLIQYYNGEERAKGNILERFSAQQFPDLHSELNLSSLELGDSALYFCASSGASTNYGYTFGSGTRLTVV.

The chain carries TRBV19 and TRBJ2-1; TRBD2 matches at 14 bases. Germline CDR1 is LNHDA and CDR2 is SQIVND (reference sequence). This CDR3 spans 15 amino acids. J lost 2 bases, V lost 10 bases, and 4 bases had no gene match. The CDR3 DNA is TGTGCCATCGGACTAGCGGGGGGAACCTACAATGAGCAGTTCTTC. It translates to CAIGLAGGTYNEQFF.

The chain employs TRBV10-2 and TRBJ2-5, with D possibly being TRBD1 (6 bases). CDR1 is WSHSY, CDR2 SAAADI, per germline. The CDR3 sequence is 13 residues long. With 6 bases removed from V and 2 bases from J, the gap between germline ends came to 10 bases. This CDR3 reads CASRLQGQETQYF. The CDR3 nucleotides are TGCGCCAGCAGACTACAGGGTCAAGAGACCCAGTACTTC.

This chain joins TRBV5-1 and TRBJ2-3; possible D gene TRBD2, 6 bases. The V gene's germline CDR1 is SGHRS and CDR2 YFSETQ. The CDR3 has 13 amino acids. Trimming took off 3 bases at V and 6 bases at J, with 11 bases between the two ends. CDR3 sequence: CASSSGLLDTQYF. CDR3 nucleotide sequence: TGCGCCAGCAGCTCGGGACTCCTTGATACGCAGTATTTT.

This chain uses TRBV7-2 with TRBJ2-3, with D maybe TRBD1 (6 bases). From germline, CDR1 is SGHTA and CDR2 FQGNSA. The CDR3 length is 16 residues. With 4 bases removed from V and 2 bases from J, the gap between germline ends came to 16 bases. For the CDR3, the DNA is TGTGCCAGCAGCTACCAGGGGTCCCCTTTCACAGATACGCAGTATTTT. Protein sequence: CASSYQGSPFTDTQYF.

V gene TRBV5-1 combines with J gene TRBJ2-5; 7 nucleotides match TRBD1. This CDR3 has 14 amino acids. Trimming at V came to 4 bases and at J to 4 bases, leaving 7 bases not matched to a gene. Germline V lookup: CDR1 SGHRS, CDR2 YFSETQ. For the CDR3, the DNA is TGCGCCAGCAGCAAAGGGGGCGGCGGAGAGACCCAGTACTTC. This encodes CASSKGGGGETQYF.